Below are 30 T cell receptor beta chains sequenced from a single sample in a study of T cells in localized non-small cell lung cancer. Using immunoSEQ multiplex PCR, the repertoire was profiled, and TCRdb retains in-frame clones only, with some absent. Of 70,000 to 90,000 clones in the sample, 70% to 90% were seen once. Source: peripheral blood, taken before any cancer treatment. These TCRs come from a female donor older than 55 with stage I lung adenocarcinoma.

The CDR3 sequence is CASSGLPHTNYGYTF. The CDR3 nucleotides are TGTGCCAGCTCAGGGCTTCCCCATACTAACTATGGCTACACCTTC. This rearrangement joins TRBV6-6 to TRBJ1-2, with D tentatively TRBD1 (5 bases). V gave up 8 bases and J gave up 0 bases, with 16 bases separating them. Germline lookup yields CDR1 MNHNY and CDR2 SVGAGI (reference sequence). This CDR3 has 15 residues.

A note on this clone: Distinct nucleotide sequences in the sample also encode this CDR3. CDR3 region: CASSLGQSSPLHF. CDR3 sequence (DNA): TGTGCCAGCAGCCTCGGCCAGTCATCACCCCTCCACTTT. The chain is built from TRBV11-3 and TRBJ1-6; D gene unclear. The ends were cut back, 5 bases at V and 10 bases at J, with 12 bases in the middle. Germline values: CDR1 SGHNT, CDR2 YENEEA. This CDR3 spans 13 amino acids. Full variable domain (remainder filled in from reference TRBV11-3 and TRBJ1-6): EAGVVQSPRYKIIEKKQPVAFWCNPISGHNTLYWYLQNLGQGPELLIRYENEEAVDDSQLPKDRFSAERLKGVDSTLKIQPAELGDSAVYLCASSLGQSSPLHFGNGTRLTVT.

The chain uses TRBV6-5 and TRBJ1-5; TRBD1 matches 7 bases. Germline V gives CDR1 MNHEY, CDR2 SVGAGI. The V gene end was trimmed by 3 bases and the J gene end by 7 bases; junction bases not matched to a gene: 9. The CDR3 is 15 residues long. The CDR3 reads CASSYSWTGSQPQHF. As DNA, the CDR3 is TGTGCCAGCAGTTATAGTTGGACAGGCTCACAGCCCCAGCATTTT.

The V call is TRBV6-5, the J call TRBJ1-2; unclear D gene. The germline V gene encodes CDR1 MNHEY and CDR2 SVGAGI. The V end lost 0 bases, the J end lost 2 bases, and 7 bases lay between the germline ends. This CDR3 has 14 residues. CDR3 sequence: CASSYSVGNYGYTF. The CDR3 nucleotides are TGTGCCAGCAGTTACTCGGTCGGCAACTATGGCTACACCTTC.

The chain uses TRBV20-1 and TRBJ2-5; 7 bases agree with TRBD1. CDR3 length equals 11 residues. CDR1 DFQATT and CDR2 SNEGSKA come from the germline V gene (reference sequence). Germline trimming cut 4 bases from V and 5 bases from J; bases unmatched to any gene: 1. CDR3 DNA: TGCAGTGCTACCAGGGGGGAGACCCAGTACTTC. Amino acids: CSATRGETQYF.

The V and J genes are TRBV9 and TRBJ1-6, with no clear D. The V gene lost 0 bases and the J gene lost 8 bases, with 6 bases spanning the gap. The CDR3 extends over 13 amino acids. CDR1 is SGDLS and CDR2 is YYNGEE in the germline V gene. This chain's CDR3 is CASSVAGDSPLHF. The DNA for the CDR3 is TGTGCCAGCAGCGTAGCCGGGGATTCACCCCTCCACTTT.

This clone occurred a few times. The chain uses TRBV7-2 and TRBJ2-5; TRBD2 aligns across 9 bases. Germline V gene lookup returns CDR1 SGHTA and CDR2 FQGNSA. V gave up 3 bases and J gave up 3 bases; unmatched junction bases: 5. CDR3 length: 15 amino acids. This CDR3 reads CASSFLLAGKETQYF. The CDR3 DNA reads TGTGCCAGCAGCTTCCTCCTAGCGGGGAAAGAGACCCAGTACTTC.

The gene calls are TRBV6-1 and TRBJ1-3, with D maybe TRBD1 (5 bases). Germline values: CDR1 MNHNS, CDR2 SASEGT. V dropped 4 bases and J dropped 0 bases, with 13 bases sitting between them. This CDR3 region has 16 residues. The CDR3 protein is CASSVGDVSSGNTIYF. The CDR3 coding sequence is TGTGCCAGCAGTGTTGGGGACGTGAGCTCTGGAAACACCATATATTTT.

V is TRBV5-1 and J is TRBJ1-2; D is perhaps TRBD1 (6 bases). Trimming pared 2 bases from V and 6 bases from J, leaving 14 bases between. This CDR3 is 14 amino acids long. CDR1 SGHRS and CDR2 YFSETQ come from the germline V gene. The DNA of the CDR3 is TGCGCCAGCAGCTTAAGGGGGGGACTAGATGGCTACACCTTC. This gives the protein CASSLRGGLDGYTF.

The rearrangement uses TRBV7-8 and TRBJ2-7; D possibly corresponds to TRBD2 (6 bases). Germline V gene lookup returns CDR1 SGHVS and CDR2 FQNEAQ. CDR3 length equals 14 residues. Deletions cut 5 bases from V and 3 bases from J, with 14 bases between. The CDR3 loop reads CASSHSGSLYEQYF. DNA for the CDR3: TGTGCCAGCAGCCATTCCGGGAGCCTCTACGAGCAGTACTTC.

This chain links TRBV14 with TRBJ2-7; tentatively, D is TRBD2 (6 bases). V lost 3 bases and J lost 4, with 10 bases in between. Germline CDR1 and CDR2: SGHDN and FVKESK. The CDR3 is made up of 13 amino acids. The CDR3 loop is CASSHPGEYEQYF. Here the CDR3 DNA reads TGTGCCAGCAGCCACCCGGGGGAGTACGAGCAGTACTTC.

This clone has only one observation. Here the CDR3 reads CASRPHYSYEQYF. DNA of the CDR3: TGTGCCAGCAGACCTCACTACAGCTACGAGCAGTACTTC. The chain is built from TRBV27 and TRBJ2-7; D remains unclear. Trimming pared 6 bases from V and 3 bases from J, leaving 12 bases between. The CDR3 is made up of 13 amino acids. Germline V CDR1 and CDR2: MNHEY, SMNVEV (reference sequence).

This chain links TRBV7-6 with TRBJ1-3; D gene ambiguous. The V end was cut by 1 base, the J end by 0 bases, with 13 bases between. The CDR3 runs to 17 residues. Germline assignment: CDR1 SGHVS and CDR2 FNYEAQ. CDR3 sequence (DNA): TGTGCCAGCAGCTTAGTCCCGGACGGTGGCTCTGGAAACACCATATATTTT. Translated: CASSLVPDGGSGNTIYF.

The gene calls are TRBV5-4 and TRBJ2-1, with D perhaps TRBD2 (6 bases). V lost 0 bases and J lost 6, with 10 bases in between. The CDR3 totals 14 residues. CDR1 SGHNT and CDR2 YYREEE come from the germline V gene (reference sequence). Written as DNA, the CDR3 is TGTGCCAGCAGCTTGGCCTATAGCGGCAATGAGCAGTTCTTC. Protein product: CASSLAYSGNEQFF. Full variable domain (rest looked up from reference TRBV5-4 and TRBJ2-1): ETGVTQSPTHLIKTRGQQVTLRCSSQSGHNTVSWYQQALGQGPQFIFQYYREEENGRGNFPPRFSGLQFPNYSSELNVNALELDDSALYLCASSLAYSGNEQFFGPGTRLTVL.

The rearrangement uses TRBV9 and TRBJ2-3; 7 positions agree with TRBD1. The V gene's germline CDR1 is SGDLS and CDR2 YYNGEE. This CDR3 has 15 amino acids. V was pared by 0 bases and J by 0 bases, with 1 base of the junction left unmatched. CDR3 nucleotide sequence: TGTGCCAGCAGCGTAGTGGGACAGAGCACAGATACGCAGTATTTT. Encoded protein: CASSVVGQSTDTQYF.

This clone was seen more than once but under ten times. This rearrangement joins TRBV7-6 to TRBJ1-2, with D tentatively TRBD1 (5 bases). The V gene's germline CDR1 is SGHVS and CDR2 FNYEAQ. CDR3 length equals 14 residues. The germline V and J ends were trimmed by 5 bases and 6 bases, with 16 bases remaining between them. CDR3 DNA: TGTGCCAGCAGCCCCCGATACGGAGGGGATGGCTACACCTTC. Its translation is CASSPRYGGDGYTF.

The CDR3 bases are TGTGCCAGCAGCGCCACTCAGGGAGTGAATTCACCCCTCCACTTT. Residues: CASSATQGVNSPLHF. The rearrangement links TRBV9 to TRBJ1-6, with D possibly matching TRBD1 (5 bases). This CDR3 comprises 15 residues. V lost 3 bases and J lost 7, with 14 bases in between. The V gene's germline CDR1 is SGDLS and CDR2 YYNGEE.

J is TRBJ1-1 and V is TRBV9, with no clear D. Germline-derived CDR1 and CDR2 are SGDLS and YYNGEE. CDR3 size: 14 residues. Trimming stripped 4 bases from V and 1 base from J, with 11 bases between. DNA for the CDR3: TGTGCCAGCAGCCTTGGGCAGAGGAACACTGAAGCTTTCTTT. Its translation: CASSLGQRNTEAFF.

The chain employs TRBV6-5 and TRBJ1-6, with D hard to call. This CDR3 is built from 13 residues. Germline-derived CDR1 and CDR2 are MNHEY and SVGAGI. Trimming shortened V by 7 bases and J by 0 bases, and 4 bases separated the two germline ends. CDR3 in DNA: TGTGCCAGCAAAAGCTCCTATAATTCACCCCTCCACTTT. This encodes CASKSSYNSPLHF.

The chain has TRBV7-2 and TRBJ2-1, with D perhaps TRBD1 (5 bases). CDR1 and CDR2 (germline): SGHTA, FQGNSA. CDR3 length equals 14 residues. Trimming removed 4 bases from V and 5 bases from J, with 12 bases in between. CDR3: CASSSQGFDNEQFF. CDR3 DNA: TGTGCCAGCAGCTCCCAGGGTTTCGACAATGAGCAGTTCTTC.

This chain connects TRBV5-1 to TRBJ1-1; the D gene is possibly TRBD1 (6 bases). CDR1 SGHRS and CDR2 YFSETQ come from the germline V gene. V lost 5 bases, J lost 4 bases, and 30 bases lay in between. The CDR3 has 19 amino acids. CDR3 residues: CASSLLNFGDNRGGTEAFF. The CDR3 coding sequence is TGCGCCAGCAGTCTGCTGAATTTCGGAGATAATAGGGGGGGCACTGAAGCTTTCTTT.

The chain couples TRBV4-2 to TRBJ2-7; TRBD2 agrees at 7 bases. V lost 0 bases, J lost 0 bases, and 5 bases stayed unmatched. The germline V gene has CDR1 LGHNA and CDR2 YNFKEQ. This CDR3 is 16 amino acids long. CDR3 residues: CASSQDSGGSSYEQYF. The CDR3 region has the DNA TGTGCCAGCAGCCAAGATTCGGGCGGGAGCTCCTACGAGCAGTACTTC.

The rearrangement links TRBV7-6 to TRBJ1-4; possibly TRBD1 for D (5 bases). The CDR3 is made up of 14 amino acids. In germline, CDR1 is SGHVS, CDR2 FNYEAQ. Trimming took 3 bases from V and 8 from J, leaving 13 bases between them. The CDR3: CASSFQGEVEKLFF. CDR3 DNA: TGTGCCAGCAGCTTTCAAGGGGAGGTGGAAAAACTGTTTTTT.

This chain connects TRBV30 to TRBJ1-1; 7 bases line up with TRBD1. The CDR3 runs 13 residues. CDR1 and CDR2 (germline): GTSNPN, SVGIG (reference sequence). V shed 4 bases, J shed 4 bases, and the junction held 6 bases outside the gene matches. In DNA, the CDR3 is TGTGCCTGGAACAGGGGAGTAATCACTGAAGCTTTCTTT. This sequence encodes CAWNRGVITEAFF.

The chain recombines TRBV2 with TRBJ2-7; TRBD2 is a possible D gene (5 bases). The V and J ends lost 2 bases and 5 bases respectively, with 16 bases between them. The germline CDR1 and CDR2 sequences are SNHLY and FYNNEI. The CDR3 runs to 15 residues. The CDR3 sequence is CASSENGIAGDEQYF. The CDR3 bases are TGTGCCAGCAGTGAAAACGGGATCGCTGGGGACGAGCAGTACTTC.

The sample holds a few counts of this clone. The J gene is TRBJ2-2, the V gene TRBV19, with 11 bases aligning to TRBD2. CDR1 LNHDA and CDR2 SQIVND come from the germline V gene (reference sequence). This CDR3 is built from 14 residues. V lost 4 bases and J lost 8; bases outside the gene matches: 3. This CDR3 reads CASSTGLAGGELFF. CDR3 DNA: TGTGCCAGTAGTACTGGACTAGCGGGTGGGGAGCTGTTTTTT.

The table lists this clone with a count of one. The chain uses TRBV20-1 and TRBJ1-2; D unclear. Germline CDR1 and CDR2: DFQATT and SNEGSKA (reference sequence). The CDR3 has 9 amino acids. V was pared by 5 bases and J by 8 bases, with 6 bases between. This CDR3 reads CSAFAGYTF. The DNA of the CDR3 is TGCAGTGCTTTTGCCGGCTACACCTTC.

The J gene is TRBJ2-3, the V gene TRBV5-1, with D perhaps TRBD1 (5 bases). This CDR3 is 14 amino acids long. Germline V gene sequence: CDR1 SGHRS, CDR2 YFSETQ. V was pared by 5 bases and J by 2 bases, with 12 bases between. This chain's CDR3 is CASSRGSPTDTQYF. CDR3 DNA: TGCGCCAGCAGTAGGGGTTCCCCCACAGATACGCAGTATTTT.

J is TRBJ2-5 and V is TRBV7-8, with TRBD2 as a possible D gene (6 bases). V lost 1 base and J lost 4, with 10 bases in between. From germline, CDR1 is SGHVS and CDR2 FQNEAQ. This CDR3 is built from 14 residues. CDR3 sequence (DNA): TGTGCCAGCAGCTTAGAGACTAGAATAGAGACCCAGTACTTC. It translates to CASSLETRIETQYF.

This chain connects TRBV14 to TRBJ2-7, with D tentatively TRBD1 (5 bases). The CDR3 loop spans 13 amino acids. Germline values: CDR1 SGHDN, CDR2 FVKESK. V dropped 9 bases and J dropped 3 bases, with 15 bases sitting between them. The DNA of the CDR3 is TGTGCCAGTTGCAGGGTACAAGACTACGAGCAGTACTTC. Translated, it gives CASCRVQDYEQYF.